One and the same sample provided the 7 T cell receptor beta chains below, sequenced in a study of T cells in Graves' hyperthyroidism and ophthalmopathy. Amplification of TCR beta CDR3 regions was performed using RNA transcripts as template. RT-PCR in the first round (using the HTBI primer set) targeted the TCR CDR3. A single record per CDR3 protein comes from TCRdb applying MiXCR to the multiplex PCR reads. The sample yields 500,000 to 650,000 distinct CDR3 sequences, approximately 15% seen once. The sample taken for sequencing was blood. The receptors were gathered from a woman between 50 and 59 years old with Graves' ophthalmopathy.

This clonotype has a count of ten or more. The chain links TRBV28 to TRBJ2-2; D may be TRBD1 (5 bases). Germline CDR1 reads MDHEN; CDR2 reads SYDVKM. This CDR3 has 15 amino acids. The V end was cut by 3 bases, the J end by 3 bases, with 11 bases between. CDR3 sequence reads: CASSFLGRDTGELFF. The CDR3 DNA reads as TGTGCCAGCAGTTTCCTCGGCAGGGACACCGGGGAGCTGTTTTTT.

This clonotype has at least ten counts. This CDR3 is CASNRGTRYNEQFF. The CDR3 DNA reads as TGTGCCAGCAATCGGGGGACTAGATACAATGAGCAGTTCTTC. V is TRBV27 and J is TRBJ2-1; 8 positions match TRBD2. The CDR3 spans 14 residues. Per germline, CDR1 MNHEY and CDR2 SMNVEV (reference sequence). The V gene end was trimmed by 7 bases and the J gene end by 4 bases; junction bases not matched to a gene: 6.

This clonotype was seen ten or more times. V is TRBV29-1 and J is TRBJ2-5; D unresolved. Germline CDR1 reads SQVTM; CDR2 reads ANQGSEA. Trimming shortened V by 3 bases and J by 0 bases, and 14 bases separated the two germline ends. CDR3 length: 15 amino acids. CDR3 protein: CSVDQGLAYQETQYF. The CDR3 region has the DNA TGCAGCGTTGATCAAGGGCTTGCGTACCAAGAGACCCAGTACTTC. The variable domain in full, completed from reference TRBV29-1 and TRBJ2-5, reads SAVISQKPSRDICQRGTSLTIQCQVDSQVTMMFWYRQQPGQSLTLIATANQGSEATYESGFVIDKFPISRPNLTFSTLTVSNMSPEDSSIYLCSVDQGLAYQETQYFGPGTRLLVL.

For this clonotype: This could be a read error, since a much larger clone is one nucleotide away. The chain links TRBV27 to TRBJ2-3; D uncertain. CDR3 length: 12 residues. Germline CDR1 is MNHEY and CDR2 is SMNVEV (reference sequence). Trimming stripped 5 bases from V and 1 base from J, with 4 bases between. In DNA, the CDR3 is TGTGCCAGCAGTATGGGCACAGATACGCAGTATTTT. It is translated as CASSMGTDTQYF.

This sequence joins TRBV9 and TRBJ2-1; 13 nucleotides line up with TRBD2. The V and J ends lost 0 bases and 7 bases, in that order; junction bases with no gene match: 10. Per germline, CDR1 SGDLS and CDR2 YYNGEE. There are 18 residues in the CDR3. The CDR3 sequence is CASSVGIWTSGSANEQFF. For the CDR3, the DNA is TGTGCCAGCAGCGTAGGGATTTGGACTAGCGGGAGCGCAAATGAGCAGTTCTTC.

V is TRBV11-3 and J is TRBJ2-3; D unresolved. Trimming took 2 bases from V and 2 from J, leaving 14 bases between them. The CDR3 length is 16 residues. Per the germline V gene, CDR1 is SGHNT and CDR2 is YENEEA. DNA for the CDR3: TGTGCCAGCAGCTTATCTTTGAGCCCAGACACAGATACGCAGTATTTT. Its protein is CASSLSLSPDTDTQYF. Variable domain in full (rest from reference TRBV11-3 and TRBJ2-3): EAGVVQSPRYKIIEKKQPVAFWCNPISGHNTLYWYLQNLGQGPELLIRYENEEAVDDSQLPKDRFSAERLKGVDSTLKIQPAELGDSAVYLCASSLSLSPDTDTQYFGPGTRLTVL.

Ten or more counts support this clonotype. This chain uses TRBV28 with TRBJ2-7, with 9 bases that match TRBD1. Trimming took 4 bases from V and 2 from J; bases not matched to a gene: 6. The CDR3 is 15 amino acids. The germline V gene encodes CDR1 MDHEN and CDR2 SYDVKM. The CDR3 DNA reads TGTGCCAGCAGTTCCCCGGGACAGGGTACCTACGAGCAGTACTTC. This sequence encodes CASSSPGQGTYEQYF. Filled out from reference TRBV28 and TRBJ2-7, the complete variable domain reads DVKVTQSSRYLVKRTGEKVFLECVQDMDHENMFWYRQDPGLGLRLIYFSYDVKMKEKGDIPEGYSVSREKKERFSLILESASTNQTSMYLCASSSPGQGTYEQYFGPGTRLTVT.